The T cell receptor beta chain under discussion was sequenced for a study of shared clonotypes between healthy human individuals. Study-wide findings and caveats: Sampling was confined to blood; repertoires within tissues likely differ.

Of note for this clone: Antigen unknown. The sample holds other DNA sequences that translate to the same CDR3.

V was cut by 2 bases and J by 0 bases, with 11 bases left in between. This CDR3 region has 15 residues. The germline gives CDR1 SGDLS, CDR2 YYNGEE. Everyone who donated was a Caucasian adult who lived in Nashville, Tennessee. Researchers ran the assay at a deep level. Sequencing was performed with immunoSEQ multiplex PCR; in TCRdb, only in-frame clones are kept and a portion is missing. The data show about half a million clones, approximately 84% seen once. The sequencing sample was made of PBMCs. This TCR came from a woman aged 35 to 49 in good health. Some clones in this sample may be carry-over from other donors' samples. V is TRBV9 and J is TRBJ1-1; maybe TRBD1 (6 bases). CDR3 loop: CASSVTGGMNTEAFF. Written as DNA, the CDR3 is TGTGCCAGCAGCGTGACAGGAGGTATGAACACTGAAGCTTTCTTT.